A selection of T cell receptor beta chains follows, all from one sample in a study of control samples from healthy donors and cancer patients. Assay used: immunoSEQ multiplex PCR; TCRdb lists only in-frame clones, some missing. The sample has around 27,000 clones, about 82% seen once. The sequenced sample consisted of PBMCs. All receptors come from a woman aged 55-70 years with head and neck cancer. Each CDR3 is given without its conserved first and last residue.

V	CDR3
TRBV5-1	ASSLGQPASNEKLF
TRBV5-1	ASSSTYRAANTGELF
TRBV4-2	ASSQEPGQGDDQPQH
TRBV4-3	ASSLTSGSAHEQF
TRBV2	ASSDQGDSTDTQY
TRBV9	ASSVGTERNTIY
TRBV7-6	ASSLGTGVVGDTQY
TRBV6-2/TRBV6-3	ASNPGQKSYEQY
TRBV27	ASGSMARAYTGELF
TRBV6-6	ASSYSTANTGELF
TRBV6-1	ASSEDRRTDTQY
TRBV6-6	ASSYAVNTEAF
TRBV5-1	ASSLAGMNTEAF
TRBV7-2	ASSLGPAGGPRDGDTQY
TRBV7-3	ASSFRIQGGNYGYT
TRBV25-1	ASSDSTLGSYNSPLH
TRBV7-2	ASSFGGANSPLH
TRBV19	ASTPPPGLAGRTDTQY
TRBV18	ASSQTSNAVVTEAF
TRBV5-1	ASSLGPGEGNTIY
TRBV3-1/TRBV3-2	ASSQEIGETIYGYT
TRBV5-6	ASSLGQGADTQY
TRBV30	AWSPGQGTEAF
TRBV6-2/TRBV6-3	ASSRTSGRAEQY
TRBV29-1	SVAGTGERREQY
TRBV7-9	ASSPGTGKDTQY
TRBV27	ASRAGLNTEAF